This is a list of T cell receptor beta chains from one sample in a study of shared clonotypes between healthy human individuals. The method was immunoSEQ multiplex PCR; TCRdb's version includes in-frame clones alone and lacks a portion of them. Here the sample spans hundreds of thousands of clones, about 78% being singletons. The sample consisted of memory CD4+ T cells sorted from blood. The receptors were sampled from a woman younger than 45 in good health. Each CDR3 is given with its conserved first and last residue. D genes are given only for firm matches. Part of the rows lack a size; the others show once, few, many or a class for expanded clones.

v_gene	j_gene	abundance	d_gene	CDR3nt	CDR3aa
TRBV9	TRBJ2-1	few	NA	TGTGCCAGCAGCGTAAGAGCCTCGGACAATGAGCAGTTCTTC	CASSVRASDNEQFF
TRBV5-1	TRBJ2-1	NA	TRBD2	TGCGCCAGCAGCTACACTAGCGGGAGTTTGAATGAGCAGTTCTTC	CASSYTSGSLNEQFF
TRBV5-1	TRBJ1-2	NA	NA	TGCGCCAGCAGCACCCAGCTCCGTGGCTACACCTTC	CASSTQLRGYTF
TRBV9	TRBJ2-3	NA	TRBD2	TGTGCCAGCAGCGGGACTAGCGGGATTTCAGATACGCAGTATTTT	CASSGTSGISDTQYF
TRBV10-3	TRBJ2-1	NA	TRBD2	TGTGCCATCAGTGGAACTAGCGGGAGGGGGAATGAGCAGTTCTTC	CAISGTSGRGNEQFF
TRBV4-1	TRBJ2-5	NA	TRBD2	TGCGCCAGCAGCCAAGAAGGAGAGCGGGAGTACCAAGAGACCCAGTACTTC	CASSQEGEREYQETQYF
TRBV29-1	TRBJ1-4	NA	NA	TGCAGCGTTGGGGACGGTAATGAAAAACTGTTTTTT	CSVGDGNEKLFF
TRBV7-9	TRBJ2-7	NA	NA	TGTGCCAGCAGCCTAATACCCTCCTACGAGCAGTACTTC	CASSLIPSYEQYF
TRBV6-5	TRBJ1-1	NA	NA	TGTGCCAGCAGTTACTCGGAAGGGACTGAAGCTTTCTTT	CASSYSEGTEAFF
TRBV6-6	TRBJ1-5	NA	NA	TGTGCCAGCAGTCCGACTCATCAGCCCCAGCATTTT	CASSPTHQPQHF
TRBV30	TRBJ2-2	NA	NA	TGTGCTACTCCCCGGCTAGCCCACACCGGGGAGCTGTTTTTT	CATPRLAHTGELFF
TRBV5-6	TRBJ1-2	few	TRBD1	TGTGCCAGCAGCCAGACAGGGTTAAACTATGGCTACACCTTC	CASSQTGLNYGYTF
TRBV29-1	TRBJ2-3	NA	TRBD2	TGCAGCGTATCAGACGGGGGGAGCACAGATACGCAGTATTTT	CSVSDGGSTDTQYF
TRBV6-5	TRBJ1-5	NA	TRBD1	TGTGCCAGCAGTAGGGGGCTTGGCAATCAGCCCCAGCATTTT	CASSRGLGNQPQHF
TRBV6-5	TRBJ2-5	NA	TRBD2	TGTGCCAGCAGCCCCGGACTAGTGGGGTCGGAGACCCAGTACTTC	CASSPGLVGSETQYF
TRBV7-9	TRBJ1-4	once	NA	TGTGCCAGCAGGCCAGAACGTTATGAAAAACTGTTTTTT	CASRPERYEKLFF
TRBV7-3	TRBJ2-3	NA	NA	TGTGCCAGCAGCTTAGCAGGGTCAGATACGCAGTATTTT	CASSLAGSDTQYF
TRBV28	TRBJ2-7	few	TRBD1	TGTGCCAGCATTGGACAGGGAGGAAACGAGCAGTACTTC	CASIGQGGNEQYF